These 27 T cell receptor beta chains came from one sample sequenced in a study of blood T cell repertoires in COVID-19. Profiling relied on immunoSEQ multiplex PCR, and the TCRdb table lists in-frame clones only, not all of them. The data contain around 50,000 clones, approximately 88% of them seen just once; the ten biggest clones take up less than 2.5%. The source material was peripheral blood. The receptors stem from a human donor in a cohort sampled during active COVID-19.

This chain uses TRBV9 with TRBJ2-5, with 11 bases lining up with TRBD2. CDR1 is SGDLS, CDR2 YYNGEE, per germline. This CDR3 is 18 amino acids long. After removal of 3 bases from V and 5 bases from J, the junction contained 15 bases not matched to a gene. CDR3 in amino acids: CASSAGWVAGGRIETQYF. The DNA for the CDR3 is TGTGCCAGCAGCGCCGGGTGGGTAGCGGGGGGGCGAATCGAGACCCAGTACTTC.

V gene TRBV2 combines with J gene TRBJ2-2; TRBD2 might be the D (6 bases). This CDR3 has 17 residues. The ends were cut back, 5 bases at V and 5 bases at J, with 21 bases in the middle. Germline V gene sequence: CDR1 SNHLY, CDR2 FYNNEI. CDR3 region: CASSSTGSMLRTGELFF. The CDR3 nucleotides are TGTGCCAGCAGTTCGACCGGGAGCATGCTAAGGACCGGGGAGCTGTTTTTT.

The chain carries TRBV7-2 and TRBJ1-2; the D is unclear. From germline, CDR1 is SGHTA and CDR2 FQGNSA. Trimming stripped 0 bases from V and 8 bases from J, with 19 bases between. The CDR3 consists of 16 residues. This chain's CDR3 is CASSLALYGGIGGYTF. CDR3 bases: TGTGCCAGCAGCTTAGCTTTATATGGCGGGATCGGCGGCTACACCTTC.

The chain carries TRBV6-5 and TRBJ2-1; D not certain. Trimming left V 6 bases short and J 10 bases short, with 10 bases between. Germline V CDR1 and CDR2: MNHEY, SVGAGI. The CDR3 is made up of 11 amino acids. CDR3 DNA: TGTGCCAGCAGCCGCGGTTTAGAGCAGTTCTTC. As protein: CASSRGLEQFF.

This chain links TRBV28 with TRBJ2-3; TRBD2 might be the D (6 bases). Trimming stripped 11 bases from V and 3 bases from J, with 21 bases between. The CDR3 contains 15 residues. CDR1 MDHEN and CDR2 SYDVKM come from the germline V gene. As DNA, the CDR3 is TGTGCCGTTGGCTCGTCGGCGGGATATACAGATACGCAGTATTTT. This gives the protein CAVGSSAGYTDTQYF. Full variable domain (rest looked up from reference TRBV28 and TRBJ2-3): DVKVTQSSRYLVKRTGEKVFLECVQDMDHENMFWYRQDPGLGLRLIYFSYDVKMKEKGDIPEGYSVSREKKERFSLILESASTNQTSMYLCAVGSSAGYTDTQYFGPGTRLTVL.

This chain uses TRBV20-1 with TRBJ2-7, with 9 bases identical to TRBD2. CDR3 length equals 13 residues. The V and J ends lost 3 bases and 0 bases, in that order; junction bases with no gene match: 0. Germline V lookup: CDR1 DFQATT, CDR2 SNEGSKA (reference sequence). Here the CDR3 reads CSASSGSSYEQYF. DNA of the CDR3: TGCAGTGCTAGTAGCGGGAGCTCCTACGAGCAGTACTTC.

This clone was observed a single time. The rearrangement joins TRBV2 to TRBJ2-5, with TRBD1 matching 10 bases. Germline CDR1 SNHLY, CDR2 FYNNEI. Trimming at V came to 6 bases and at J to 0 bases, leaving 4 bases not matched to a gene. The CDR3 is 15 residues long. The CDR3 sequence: CASRGDRGYQETQYF. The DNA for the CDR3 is TGTGCCAGCAGGGGGGACAGGGGCTACCAAGAGACCCAGTACTTC.

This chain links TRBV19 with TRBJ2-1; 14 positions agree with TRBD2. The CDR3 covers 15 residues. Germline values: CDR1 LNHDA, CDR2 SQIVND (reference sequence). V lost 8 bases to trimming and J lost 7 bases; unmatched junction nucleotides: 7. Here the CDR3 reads CASSRLAGGSNEQFF. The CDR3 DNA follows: TGTGCCAGTTCTCGACTAGCGGGAGGGAGTAATGAGCAGTTCTTC.

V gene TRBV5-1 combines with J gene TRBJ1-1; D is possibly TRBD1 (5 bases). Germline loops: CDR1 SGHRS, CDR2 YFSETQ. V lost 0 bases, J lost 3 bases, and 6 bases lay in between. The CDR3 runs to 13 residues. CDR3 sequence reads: CASSLGRDTEAFF. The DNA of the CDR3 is TGCGCCAGCAGCTTGGGCAGGGACACTGAAGCTTTCTTT.

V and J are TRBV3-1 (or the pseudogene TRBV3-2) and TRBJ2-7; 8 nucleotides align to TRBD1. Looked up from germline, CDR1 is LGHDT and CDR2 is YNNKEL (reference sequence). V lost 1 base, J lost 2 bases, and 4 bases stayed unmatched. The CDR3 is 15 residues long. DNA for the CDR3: TGTGCCAGCAGCCAAGGCGGGACAGGAGCCTACGAGCAGTACTTC. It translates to CASSQGGTGAYEQYF.

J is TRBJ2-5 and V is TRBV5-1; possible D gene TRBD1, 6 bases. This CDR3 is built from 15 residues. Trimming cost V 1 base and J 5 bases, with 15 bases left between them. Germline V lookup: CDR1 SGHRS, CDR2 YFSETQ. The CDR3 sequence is CASSLIQGRGETQYF. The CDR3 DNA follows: TGCGCCAGCAGCTTGATCCAGGGAAGGGGGGAGACCCAGTACTTC. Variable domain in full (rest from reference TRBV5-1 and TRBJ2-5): KAGVTQTPRYLIKTRGQQVTLSCSPISGHRSVSWYQQTPGQGLQFLFEYFSETQRNKGNFPGRFSGRQFSNSRSEMNVSTLELGDSALYLCASSLIQGRGETQYFGPGTRLLVL.

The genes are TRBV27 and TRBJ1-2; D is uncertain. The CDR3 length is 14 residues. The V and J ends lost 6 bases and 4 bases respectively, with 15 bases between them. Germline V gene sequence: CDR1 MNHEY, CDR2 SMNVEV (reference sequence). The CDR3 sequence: CASRAAGRSYGYTF. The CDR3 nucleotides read TGTGCCAGCAGGGCGGCGGGTAGAAGCTATGGCTACACCTTC.

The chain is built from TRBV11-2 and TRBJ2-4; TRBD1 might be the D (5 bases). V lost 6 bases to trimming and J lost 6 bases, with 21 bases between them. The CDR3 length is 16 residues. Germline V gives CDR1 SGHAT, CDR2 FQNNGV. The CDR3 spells CASRRTLGAGGNIQYF. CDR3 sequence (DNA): TGTGCCAGCAGACGTACGTTAGGGGCCGGTGGAAACATTCAGTACTTC.

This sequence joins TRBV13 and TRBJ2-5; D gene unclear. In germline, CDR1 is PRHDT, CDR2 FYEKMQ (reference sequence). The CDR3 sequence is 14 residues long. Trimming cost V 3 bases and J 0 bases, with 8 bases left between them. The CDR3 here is CASSLRLNQETQYF. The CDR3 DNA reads TGTGCCAGCAGCTTGCGGCTCAACCAAGAGACCCAGTACTTC.

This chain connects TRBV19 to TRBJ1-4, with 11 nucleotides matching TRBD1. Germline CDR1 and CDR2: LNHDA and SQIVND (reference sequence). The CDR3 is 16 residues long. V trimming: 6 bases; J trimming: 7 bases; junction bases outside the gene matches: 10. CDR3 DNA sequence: TGTGCCAGTAGCAATGAGGCGGACAGGGGGCGTGAAAAACTGTTTTTT. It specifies CASSNEADRGREKLFF.

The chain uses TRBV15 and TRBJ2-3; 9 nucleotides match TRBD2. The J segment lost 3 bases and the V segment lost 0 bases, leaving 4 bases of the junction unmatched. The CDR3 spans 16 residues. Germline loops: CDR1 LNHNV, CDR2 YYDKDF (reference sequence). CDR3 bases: TGTGCCACCAGCAGAGAGCGTCTAGCGGGGACAGATACGCAGTATTTT. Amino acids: CATSRERLAGTDTQYF.

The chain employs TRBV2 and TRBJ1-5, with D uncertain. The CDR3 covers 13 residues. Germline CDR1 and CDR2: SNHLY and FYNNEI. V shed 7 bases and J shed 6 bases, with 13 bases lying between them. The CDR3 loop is CASNVLGSQPQHF. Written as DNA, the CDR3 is TGTGCCAGCAACGTCTTAGGGAGTCAGCCCCAGCATTTT.

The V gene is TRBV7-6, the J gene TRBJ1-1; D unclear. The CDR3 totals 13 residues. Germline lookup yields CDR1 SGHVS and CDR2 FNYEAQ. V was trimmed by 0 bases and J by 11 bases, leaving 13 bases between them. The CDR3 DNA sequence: TGTGCCAGCAGCTTAGCGTCCGGGGAAAGGGCTTTCTTT. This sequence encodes CASSLASGERAFF.

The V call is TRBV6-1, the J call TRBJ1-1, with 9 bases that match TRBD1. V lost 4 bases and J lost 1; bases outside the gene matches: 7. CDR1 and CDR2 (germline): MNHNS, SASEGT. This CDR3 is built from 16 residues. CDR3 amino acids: CASSGKPGQGNTEAFF. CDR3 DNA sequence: TGTGCCAGCAGTGGAAAGCCGGGACAGGGGAACACTGAAGCTTTCTTT.

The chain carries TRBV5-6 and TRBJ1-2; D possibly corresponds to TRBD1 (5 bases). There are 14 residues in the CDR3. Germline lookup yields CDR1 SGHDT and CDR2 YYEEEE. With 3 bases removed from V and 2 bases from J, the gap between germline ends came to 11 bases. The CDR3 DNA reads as TGTGCCAGCAGCTCGGGACTCGGGAACTATGGCTACACCTTC. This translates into CASSSGLGNYGYTF.

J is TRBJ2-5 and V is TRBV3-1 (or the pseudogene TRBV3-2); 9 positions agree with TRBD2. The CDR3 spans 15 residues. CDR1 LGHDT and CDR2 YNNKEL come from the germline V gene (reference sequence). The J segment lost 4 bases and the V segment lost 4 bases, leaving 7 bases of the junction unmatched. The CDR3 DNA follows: TGTGCCAGCAGCCCCTACGGGACTAGCTTAGAGACCCAGTACTTC. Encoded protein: CASSPYGTSLETQYF.

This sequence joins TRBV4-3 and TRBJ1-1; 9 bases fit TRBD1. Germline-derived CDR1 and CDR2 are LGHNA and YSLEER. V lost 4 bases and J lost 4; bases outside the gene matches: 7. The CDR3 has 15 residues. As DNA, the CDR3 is TGCGCCAGCAGCCTAGACCGGGACAGGGTCACTGAAGCTTTCTTT. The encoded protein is CASSLDRDRVTEAFF.

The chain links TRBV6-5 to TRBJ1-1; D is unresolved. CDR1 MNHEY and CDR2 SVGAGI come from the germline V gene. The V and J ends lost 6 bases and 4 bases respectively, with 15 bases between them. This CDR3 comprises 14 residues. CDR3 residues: CASRLDPRGTEAFF. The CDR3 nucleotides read TGTGCCAGCAGGCTAGACCCCCGGGGCACTGAAGCTTTCTTT.

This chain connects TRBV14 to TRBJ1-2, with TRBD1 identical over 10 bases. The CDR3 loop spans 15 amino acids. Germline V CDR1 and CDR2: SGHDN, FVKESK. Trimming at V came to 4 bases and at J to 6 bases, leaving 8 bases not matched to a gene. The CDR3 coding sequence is TGTGCCAGCAGCCCACGACTGACAGGGGGCGATGGCTACACCTTC. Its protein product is CASSPRLTGGDGYTF. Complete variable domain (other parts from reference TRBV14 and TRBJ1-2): EAGVTQFPSHSVIEKGQTVTLRCDPISGHDNLYWYRRVMGKEIKFLLHFVKESKQDESGMPNNRFLAERTGGTYSTLKVQPAELEDSGVYFCASSPRLTGGDGYTFGSGTRLTVV.

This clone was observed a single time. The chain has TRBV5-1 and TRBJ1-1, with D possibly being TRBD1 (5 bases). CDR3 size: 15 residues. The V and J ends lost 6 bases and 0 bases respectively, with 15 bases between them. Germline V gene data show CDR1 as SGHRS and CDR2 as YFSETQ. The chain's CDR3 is CASIESRGMNTEAFF. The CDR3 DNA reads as TGCGCCAGCATAGAGTCGCGGGGGATGAACACTGAAGCTTTCTTT. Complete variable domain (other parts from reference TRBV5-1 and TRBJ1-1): KAGVTQTPRYLIKTRGQQVTLSCSPISGHRSVSWYQQTPGQGLQFLFEYFSETQRNKGNFPGRFSGRQFSNSRSEMNVSTLELGDSALYLCASIESRGMNTEAFFGQGTRLTVV.

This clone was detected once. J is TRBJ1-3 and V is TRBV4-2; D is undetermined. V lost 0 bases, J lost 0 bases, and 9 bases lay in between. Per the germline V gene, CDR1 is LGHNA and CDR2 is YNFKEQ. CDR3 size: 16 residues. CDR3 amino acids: CASSQDGRLSGNTIYF. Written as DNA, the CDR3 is TGTGCCAGCAGCCAAGACGGCAGGCTCTCTGGAAACACCATATATTTT.

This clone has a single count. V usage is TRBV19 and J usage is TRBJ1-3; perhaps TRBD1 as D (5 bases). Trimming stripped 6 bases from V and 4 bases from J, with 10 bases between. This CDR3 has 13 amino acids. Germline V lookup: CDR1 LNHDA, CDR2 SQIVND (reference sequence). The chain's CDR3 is CASRYDRGNTIYF. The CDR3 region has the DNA TGTGCCAGTAGGTATGACAGAGGAAACACCATATATTTT.